The clone carrying this T cell receptor (beta chain) was found many times. Its target is not known. The data belong to a study of regulatory T cells in long-lasting Graves disease. Notes on the study in general: The study found persistent patients shared more public clonotypes (2,741) than new patients (just over 950). Thyroid tissue went unexamined; only peripheral blood was analyzed. Graves' patients with persistent disease showed TCR diversity lower than patients newly diagnosed.

V dropped 6 bases and J dropped 8; count of bases not matched to a gene: 17. This CDR3 is 16 amino acids long. Time point meaning: newly diagnosed GD, antithyroid drugs for less than 3 months. Construction of the TCR library relied on RNA isolated from PBMCs. Arm-PCR of CDR3 regions and iRepertoire HTBI primers were the basis on which TCR beta libraries were built. TCRdb ran MiXCR on the multiplex PCR reads and lists one entry per CDR3 protein. Among hundreds of thousands of distinct CDR3 sequences listed, about 16% were seen once. These data were also reused for a study on T cells in Graves' hyperthyroidism and ophthalmopathy. That study reports: Blood samples included most of the expanded thyroid clonotypes exceeding 0.001.

This receptor was obtained from a woman aged 25 to 39 with Graves disease. The chain has TRBV12-3 or TRBV12-4 and TRBJ2-5; 8 nucleotides align to TRBD1. The material sequenced was peripheral blood mononuclear cells (PBMCs), taken at new diagnosis, from a patient treated with antithyroid drugs. DNA of the CDR3: TGTGCCAGCAGCCCAGGAGGGACAGGTGGAACCGTAACCCAGTACTTC. It yields the protein CASSPGGTGGTVTQYF.